The T cell receptor beta chain under discussion was sequenced for a study of shared clonotypes between healthy human individuals. CD45RO-negative, CCR7-positively selected cells formed the naive CD8 fraction, excluding terminally differentiated effector memory CD45RA+ cells. Concerning this clone: The target antigen is unknown.

The repertoire was sequenced with immunoSEQ multiplex PCR; TCRdb's copy has only in-frame clones and lacks some. The top ten hold about 25% of the sample, which has under 850,000 clones, almost 95% seen once. Study observations and caveats: Clonotype sharing among the donors was expected to vary with sequencing depth.

This receptor was taken from a man aged 25 to 45 in good health. The sequenced sample was naive CD8+ T cells sorted from blood.

CDR3 region: CASSLQTGNYEQYF. Written as DNA, the CDR3 is TGTGCCAGCAGTCTCCAGACAGGAAACTACGAGCAGTACTTC. The chain combines TRBV27 with TRBJ2-7; D perhaps matches TRBD1 (6 bases). Per germline, CDR1 MNHEY and CDR2 SMNVEV (reference sequence). Trimming pared 5 bases from V and 3 bases from J, leaving 14 bases between. This CDR3 region has 14 residues.